These T cell receptor beta chains were read from a single sample in a study of blood T cell repertoires in COVID-19. Clones were sequenced by immunoSEQ multiplex PCR, and TCRdb holds only the in-frame ones, with some missing. The sample consists of around 68,000 clones, roughly 92% of them appearing once. What was sequenced was peripheral blood. These receptors were collected from a man between 65 and 85 years old with active COVID-19. Both conserved end residues are part of each CDR3. The order of the fields is J gene, clone size, V gene, D gene, CDR3 protein, CDR3 DNA. A D gene is named only where the DNA matches it firmly. Rows may omit the clone size; those that give it use once, few, many or a size class.

J gene: TRBJ2-5; clone size: .; V gene: TRBV15; D gene: .; CDR3 protein: CATSSLGGGSETQYF; CDR3 DNA: TGTGCCACCAGCAGCTTGGGTGGGGGGTCAGAGACCCAGTACTTC
J gene: TRBJ2-7; clone size: .; V gene: TRBV2; D gene: .; CDR3 protein: CASSAEARGEQYF; CDR3 DNA: TGTGCCTCTAGCGCGGAGGCGCGGGGCGAGCAGTACTTC
J gene: TRBJ2-2; clone size: .; V gene: TRBV7-3; D gene: .; CDR3 protein: CASSFSRVSNTGELFF; CDR3 DNA: TGTGCCAGCAGCTTTTCCCGGGTTTCGAACACCGGGGAGCTGTTTTTT
J gene: TRBJ2-2; clone size: .; V gene: TRBV9; D gene: TRBD1; CDR3 protein: CASSVHSGQANTGELFF; CDR3 DNA: TGTGCCAGCAGCGTACACTCGGGACAGGCGAACACCGGGGAGCTGTTTTTT
J gene: TRBJ2-5; clone size: .; V gene: TRBV2; D gene: TRBD1; CDR3 protein: CASRGQGRWGSEETQYF; CDR3 DNA: TGTGCCAGCAGGGGACAGGGTCGGTGGGGGAGTGAAGAGACCCAGTACTTC
J gene: TRBJ2-3; clone size: once; V gene: TRBV18; D gene: .; CDR3 protein: CASSYVGTDTQYF; CDR3 DNA: TGTGCCAGCTCCTACGTGGGCACAGATACGCAGTATTTT
J gene: TRBJ2-5; clone size: .; V gene: TRBV11-2; D gene: .; CDR3 protein: CASSLGGGREETQYF; CDR3 DNA: TGTGCCAGCAGCTTAGGTGGGGGCAGGGAAGAGACCCAGTACTTC
J gene: TRBJ1-3; clone size: .; V gene: TRBV19; D gene: .; CDR3 protein: CASTPQDYAGNTIYF; CDR3 DNA: TGTGCCAGTACCCCACAGGATTATGCAGGAAACACCATATATTTT
J gene: TRBJ2-3; clone size: .; V gene: TRBV5-4; D gene: TRBD2; CDR3 protein: CASSRGLAGGEDTQYF; CDR3 DNA: TGTGCCAGCAGCCGCGGACTAGCGGGGGGTGAGGATACGCAGTATTTT
J gene: TRBJ2-4; clone size: .; V gene: TRBV4-3; D gene: TRBD2; CDR3 protein: CASSQVRLAGGPKNIQYF; CDR3 DNA: TGCGCCAGCAGCCAAGTCCGACTAGCGGGGGGGCCGAAAAACATTCAGTACTTC
J gene: TRBJ2-1; clone size: .; V gene: TRBV4-1; D gene: TRBD2; CDR3 protein: CASSQEGVAGNYNEQFF; CDR3 DNA: TGCGCCAGCAGCCAAGAAGGGGTAGCGGGGAACTACAATGAGCAGTTCTTC
J gene: TRBJ2-4; clone size: .; V gene: TRBV7-8; D gene: TRBD1; CDR3 protein: CASSLGQSRNIQYF; CDR3 DNA: TGTGCCAGCAGCTTGGGACAGAGTAGAAACATTCAGTACTTC
J gene: TRBJ1-2; clone size: few; V gene: TRBV2; D gene: TRBD1; CDR3 protein: CASSYNRDRGSYTF; CDR3 DNA: TGTGCCAGCAGCTACAACCGGGACAGGGGGAGCTACACCTTC
J gene: TRBJ1-2; clone size: .; V gene: TRBV19; D gene: TRBD1; CDR3 protein: CASSSTRTGVNYGYTF; CDR3 DNA: TGTGCCAGTAGTAGTACTCGGACAGGGGTTAACTATGGCTACACCTTC
J gene: TRBJ2-1; clone size: once; V gene: TRBV6-6; D gene: TRBD1; CDR3 protein: CASSNDRANEQFF; CDR3 DNA: TGTGCCAGCAGCAACGACAGGGCCAATGAGCAGTTCTTC
J gene: TRBJ2-4; clone size: .; V gene: TRBV19; D gene: TRBD2; CDR3 protein: CASSISGGPKNIQYF; CDR3 DNA: TGTGCCAGTAGTATTAGCGGGGGACCCAAAAACATTCAGTACTTC
J gene: TRBJ2-7; clone size: .; V gene: TRBV29-1; D gene: TRBD1; CDR3 protein: CSVLQGPRSYEQYF; CDR3 DNA: TGCAGCGTTCTACAGGGGCCCCGCTCCTACGAGCAGTACTTC
J gene: TRBJ2-2; clone size: .; V gene: TRBV18; D gene: .; CDR3 protein: CASSPLRVDTGELFF; CDR3 DNA: TGTGCCAGCTCACCATTGAGGGTGGACACCGGGGAGCTGTTTTTT
J gene: TRBJ2-7; clone size: .; V gene: TRBV25-1; D gene: .; CDR3 protein: CASSPTEDIQYEQYF; CDR3 DNA: TGTGCCAGCAGTCCCACCGAGGATATCCAATACGAGCAGTACTTC
J gene: TRBJ2-5; clone size: .; V gene: TRBV6-2/TRBV6-3; D gene: .; CDR3 protein: CASNPGSETQYF; CDR3 DNA: TGTGCCAGCAACCCCGGTTCCGAGACCCAGTACTTC
J gene: TRBJ1-6; clone size: .; V gene: TRBV6-6; D gene: .; CDR3 protein: CASRAPRQPASSPLHF; CDR3 DNA: TGTGCCAGCAGGGCCCCTCGACAACCGGCTTCCTCACCCCTCCACTTT
J gene: TRBJ1-2; clone size: .; V gene: TRBV5-1; D gene: .; CDR3 protein: CASSPQPQAGYTF; CDR3 DNA: TGCGCCAGCAGTCCACAGCCACAGGCTGGCTACACCTTC
J gene: TRBJ2-1; clone size: .; V gene: TRBV6-1; D gene: .; CDR3 protein: CASSEFERKQFF; CDR3 DNA: TGTGCCAGCAGTGAATTTGAGCGGAAGCAGTTCTTC
J gene: TRBJ2-1; clone size: .; V gene: TRBV5-1; D gene: .; CDR3 protein: CASSLVARGTINEQFF; CDR3 DNA: TGCGCCAGCAGCTTGGTTGCGCGGGGCACCATTAATGAGCAGTTCTTC
J gene: TRBJ2-5; clone size: .; V gene: TRBV28; D gene: .; CDR3 protein: CASSFANSQETQYF; CDR3 DNA: TGTGCCAGCAGTTTCGCCAACAGCCAAGAGACCCAGTACTTC
J gene: TRBJ2-1; clone size: .; V gene: TRBV7-2; D gene: TRBD2; CDR3 protein: CASSFRTSGGAAEQFF; CDR3 DNA: TGTGCCAGCAGTTTTAGGACTAGCGGGGGGGCCGCTGAGCAGTTCTTC
J gene: TRBJ2-3; clone size: .; V gene: TRBV5-5; D gene: .; CDR3 protein: CASSLAGGQVDTQYF; CDR3 DNA: TGTGCCAGCAGCTTGGCCGGGGGGCAAGTAGATACGCAGTATTTT
J gene: TRBJ2-7; clone size: .; V gene: TRBV19; D gene: .; CDR3 protein: CASSLGATYEQYF; CDR3 DNA: TGTGCCAGTTCCCTCGGAGCAACCTACGAGCAGTACTTC
J gene: TRBJ2-4; clone size: .; V gene: TRBV3-1/TRBV3-2; D gene: TRBD1; CDR3 protein: CASSQGGQGVPKNIQYF; CDR3 DNA: TGTGCCAGCAGCCAAGGGGGACAGGGGGTACCCAAAAACATTCAGTACTTC
J gene: TRBJ2-3; clone size: .; V gene: TRBV6-5; D gene: TRBD2; CDR3 protein: CASSSSGGNTDTQYF; CDR3 DNA: TGTGCCAGCAGTTCTAGCGGGGGCAACACAGATACGCAGTATTTT
J gene: TRBJ2-1; clone size: .; V gene: TRBV5-1; D gene: TRBD2; CDR3 protein: CASSTSGGDIYNEQFF; CDR3 DNA: TGCGCCAGCAGCACTAGCGGGGGGGACATTTACAATGAGCAGTTCTTC
J gene: TRBJ2-7; clone size: .; V gene: TRBV7-2; D gene: TRBD2; CDR3 protein: CASSFSGGEQYF; CDR3 DNA: TGTGCCAGCAGCTTTAGCGGGGGCGAGCAGTACTTC
J gene: TRBJ2-7; clone size: .; V gene: TRBV6-5; D gene: TRBD1; CDR3 protein: CASRLRGTGEYEQYF; CDR3 DNA: TGTGCCAGCAGACTTCGAGGGACAGGGGAGTACGAGCAGTACTTC
J gene: TRBJ1-6; clone size: .; V gene: TRBV3-1/TRBV3-2; D gene: TRBD1; CDR3 protein: CASSQTDRGSPLHF; CDR3 DNA: TGTGCCAGCAGCCAAACGGACAGGGGTTCACCCCTCCACTTT
J gene: TRBJ1-6; clone size: .; V gene: TRBV4-1; D gene: TRBD1; CDR3 protein: CASSQSGTGAVPLHF; CDR3 DNA: TGCGCCAGCAGCCAATCCGGGACAGGGGCTGTCCCCCTCCACTTT
J gene: TRBJ1-1; clone size: .; V gene: TRBV29-1; D gene: .; CDR3 protein: CSVGQGGYAFF; CDR3 DNA: TGCAGCGTTGGTCAGGGAGGTTATGCTTTCTTT
J gene: TRBJ2-5; clone size: once; V gene: TRBV28; D gene: .; CDR3 protein: CASSSRETQYF; CDR3 DNA: TGTGCCAGCAGTTCCAGGGAGACCCAGTACTTC
J gene: TRBJ1-2; clone size: .; V gene: TRBV18; D gene: .; CDR3 protein: CASSPPTDNYGYTF; CDR3 DNA: TGTGCCAGCTCACCACCTACAGATAACTATGGCTACACCTTC
J gene: TRBJ2-7; clone size: .; V gene: TRBV19; D gene: .; CDR3 protein: CASSIGQGGPDEQYF; CDR3 DNA: TGTGCCAGTAGTATAGGTCAGGGGGGCCCTGACGAGCAGTACTTC
J gene: TRBJ2-1; clone size: .; V gene: TRBV4-3; D gene: .; CDR3 protein: CASSQGGELRNNEQFF; CDR3 DNA: TGCGCCAGCAGCCAAGGCGGGGAACTCAGAAACAATGAGCAGTTCTTC
J gene: TRBJ2-1; clone size: .; V gene: TRBV5-1; D gene: .; CDR3 protein: CASSLAPVSSYNEQFF; CDR3 DNA: TGCGCCAGCAGCTTGGCCCCTGTATCCTCCTACAATGAGCAGTTCTTC
J gene: TRBJ1-1; clone size: .; V gene: TRBV3-1/TRBV3-2; D gene: .; CDR3 protein: CASSQDWGEPEAFF; CDR3 DNA: TGTGCCAGCAGCCAAGATTGGGGAGAGCCTGAAGCTTTCTTT
J gene: TRBJ2-2; clone size: .; V gene: TRBV12-5; D gene: TRBD2; CDR3 protein: CASGRLAGTGGTGELFF; CDR3 DNA: TGTGCTAGTGGGAGACTAGCGGGGACGGGGGGCACCGGGGAGCTGTTTTTT
J gene: TRBJ2-2; clone size: .; V gene: TRBV7-6; D gene: .; CDR3 protein: CASSPDEITGYTGELFF; CDR3 DNA: TGTGCCAGCAGCCCAGACGAAATAACAGGGTACACCGGGGAGCTGTTTTTT
J gene: TRBJ1-2; clone size: .; V gene: TRBV15; D gene: .; CDR3 protein: CATSRVGQNYGYTF; CDR3 DNA: TGTGCCACCAGCAGAGTTGGACAGAACTATGGCTACACCTTC
J gene: TRBJ1-5; clone size: .; V gene: TRBV7-8; D gene: .; CDR3 protein: CASSPLDSNQPQHF; CDR3 DNA: TGTGCCAGCAGCCCGCTAGATAGCAATCAGCCCCAGCATTTT
J gene: TRBJ1-2; clone size: once; V gene: TRBV6-4; D gene: .; CDR3 protein: CASSVLGFDGYTF; CDR3 DNA: TGTGCCAGCAGTGTTTTGGGCTTTGATGGCTACACCTTC
J gene: TRBJ1-1; clone size: .; V gene: TRBV5-6; D gene: .; CDR3 protein: CASSARTVEAFF; CDR3 DNA: TGTGCCAGCAGCGCGCGGACAGTTGAAGCTTTCTTT